A selection of T cell receptor beta chains follows, all from one sample in a study of T cells in Graves' hyperthyroidism and ophthalmopathy. TCRdb used MiXCR to reprocess the multiplex PCR reads, holding one entry per CDR3 protein. Of 500,000 to 800,000 distinct CDR3 sequences in the sample, 45% were seen once. The source material was peripheral blood or thyroid tissue (not recorded which). These TCRs come from an adult man with Graves' disease, either hyperthyroidism or ophthalmopathy (not recorded which). CDR3s include the opening cysteine and the closing phenylalanine or tryptophan. Each record gives: J gene, D gene, clone size, V gene, CDR3 DNA, CDR3 protein. D genes are given only for firm matches. Size tells how often a clone was seen (once, few, many) or the class of an expanded clone, and some rows leave it out.

TRBJ1-6,-,-,TRBV7-3,TGTGCCAGCAGCTTCGCCGAAGCAGTTAATTCACCCCTCCACTTT,CASSFAEAVNSPLHF
TRBJ1-1,-,-,TRBV10-3,TGTGCCAGCGGGACCATCATTCTAAACACTGAAGCTTTCTTT,CASGTIILNTEAFF
TRBJ1-5,-,few,TRBV30,TGTGCCTGGAGTGTATTCAGTAGCAATCAGCCCCAGCATTTT,CAWSVFSSNQPQHF
TRBJ2-7,-,-,TRBV2,TGTGCCAGCAGTTTATCGACTGGATACGAGCAGTACTTC,CASSLSTGYEQYF
TRBJ2-7,TRBD2,-,TRBV7-9,TGTGCCAGCAGCCGACTAGCGGGGGTGTACGAGCAGTACTTC,CASSRLAGVYEQYF
TRBJ1-2,TRBD1,-,TRBV28,TGTGCCAGCAGCCAAAACCGACAGGGCGGTGGCTACACCTTC,CASSQNRQGGGYTF
TRBJ1-2,TRBD1,-,TRBV20-1,TGCAGTGCAATGGGACAGGGAGGATCAAACTATGGCTACACCTTC,CSAMGQGGSNYGYTF
TRBJ2-7,TRBD2,-,TRBV7-6,TGTGCCAGCAGCCTAACGGGACTAGCGGGGCGACTTCGGGAGCAGTACTTC,CASSLTGLAGRLREQYF
TRBJ1-1,-,few,TRBV29-1,TGCAGCGTGGAGGTGGAAAACACTGAAGCTTTCTTT,CSVEVENTEAFF
TRBJ1-2,TRBD1,-,TRBV2,TGTGCCAGCAGTGAGGGACAGGGAAACGGCTACACCTTC,CASSEGQGNGYTF
TRBJ2-7,-,few,TRBV20-1,TGCAGTGCTAGAGACCCGACAGGGGACTACTACGAGCAGTACTTC,CSARDPTGDYYEQYF
TRBJ1-2,-,many,TRBV20-1,TGCAGTGCTAGGGGCGGCACTGCTAACTATGGCTACACCTTC,CSARGGTANYGYTF
TRBJ1-4,-,-,TRBV19,TGTGCCAGTAGGCCAGCCGGGGGGAAACTGTTTTTT,CASRPAGGKLFF
TRBJ2-7,TRBD1,few,TRBV29-1,TGCAGCGCCTGGGACAGGGGCCTCTCCTACGAGCAGTACTTC,CSAWDRGLSYEQYF
TRBJ1-5,-,few,TRBV20-1,TGCAGTGCTAGAGGCCCAGATAGCAATCAGCCCCAGCATTTT,CSARGPDSNQPQHF
TRBJ2-7,TRBD1,-,TRBV4-2,TGTGCCAGCAGCCGTTCAACAGGGGGCTACGAGCAGTACTTC,CASSRSTGGYEQYF
TRBJ1-4,-,once,TRBV12-3/TRBV12-4,TGTGCCATCGGGCGGGGCCAAGGTGAAAAACTGTTTTTT,CAIGRGQGEKLFF
TRBJ1-1,-,few,TRBV29-1,TGCAGCGTTGAACAGAGTAGGGACACTGAAGCTTTCTTT,CSVEQSRDTEAFF
TRBJ2-5,TRBD2,many,TRBV20-1,TGCAGTGCTTTCCGGACTAGCGGGGAGACCCAGTACTTC,CSAFRTSGETQYF
TRBJ1-1,-,once,TRBV20-1,TGCAGTGCAGACTCGATGACATACACTGAAGCTTTCTTT,CSADSMTYTEAFF
TRBJ1-3,-,many,TRBV9,TGTGCCAGCAGCGTAGAGACGGACTCTGGAAACACCATATATTTT,CASSVETDSGNTIYF
TRBJ1-1,-,few,TRBV11-2,TGTGCCAGCAGCAGTTGGCCGGGGAATAATGAAGCTTTCTTT,CASSSWPGNNEAFF
TRBJ2-7,TRBD1,-,TRBV6-4,TGTGCCATCAGTTACAGGGGGTCCTACGAGCAGTACTTC,CAISYRGSYEQYF
TRBJ1-4,TRBD1,many,TRBV2,TGTGCCAGCAGTCAGGGGGGTGAAAAACTGTTTTTT,CASSQGGEKLFF
TRBJ1-1,TRBD1,-,TRBV7-9,TGTGCCAGCAGCTTCTACTCAGGGGGGGCGGACACTGAAGCTTTCTTT,CASSFYSGGADTEAFF
TRBJ2-5,TRBD2,once,TRBV10-3,TGTGCCATCAGTGATAGGGGGACTAGCTCCCCCGAGACCCAGTACTTC,CAISDRGTSSPETQYF
TRBJ2-2,-,-,TRBV7-2,TGTGCCAGCAGCTCCGACCGGATTTTGGGCGGGGAGCTGTTTTTT,CASSSDRILGGELFF
TRBJ2-2,-,-,TRBV7-9,TGTGCCAGCAGCTTCCTGGAGGGGGCGCGGGGGGAGCTGTTTTTT,CASSFLEGARGELFF
TRBJ2-2,TRBD1,few,TRBV5-1,TGCGCCAGCAGCGTGACAGGGGCGAACACCGGGGAGCTGTTTTTT,CASSVTGANTGELFF
TRBJ1-2,TRBD1,-,TRBV10-2,TGTGCCAGCAGTGAGGGCCGACAGGGGGCGAAAACGTATGGCTACACCTTC,CASSEGRQGAKTYGYTF
TRBJ1-5,TRBD1,-,TRBV10-3,TGTGCCACGACAGGGCTCATGATCAATCAGCCCCAGCATTTT,CATTGLMINQPQHF
TRBJ1-3,-,-,TRBV29-1,TGTGTCAGTAGTATACAGGCATCTGGAAACACCATATATTTT,CVSSIQASGNTIYF
TRBJ1-5,-,many,TRBV10-3,TGTGCCATCAGTGACAACCGGGGTTTCGGCCAGCCCCAGCATTTT,CAISDNRGFGQPQHF
TRBJ2-5,TRBD1,many,TRBV7-2,TGTGCCAGCAGCTTAGCGCCCAGGGGGCGAGGAGAGACCCAGTACTTC,CASSLAPRGRGETQYF
TRBJ2-7,TRBD1,-,TRBV2,TGTGCCAGCAGTCAGAGACAGGGGATGAACGAGCAGTACTTC,CASSQRQGMNEQYF
TRBJ2-5,-,-,TRBV7-9,TGTGCCAGCTCTCCCGGTCTGGGGAGGTCACAAGAGACCCAGTACTTC,CASSPGLGRSQETQYF
TRBJ1-1,-,once,TRBV19,TGTGCCAGTAGTTCCCGCCGGGGTAGTGTATTGAACACTGAAGCTTTCTTT,CASSSRRGSVLNTEAFF
TRBJ1-4,TRBD1,-,TRBV2,TGTGCCAGCAGTCTTACAGGGGGCGTCGGTGAAAAACTGCTTTTT,CASSLTGGVGEKLLF
TRBJ1-5,TRBD1,-,TRBV19,TGTGCCAGCAAACGGGACAGGGTCGATCAGCCCCAGCATTTT,CASKRDRVDQPQHF
TRBJ1-1,-,-,TRBV2,TGTGCCAGCAGTTTTAGTAACCCGACAGACCCGAACACTGAAGCTTTCTTT,CASSFSNPTDPNTEAFF
TRBJ1-5,-,few,TRBV2,TGTGCCAGCAGTGATCAGGGTGACTGGCCCCAGCATTTT,CASSDQGDWPQHF
TRBJ1-5,-,-,TRBV15,TGTGCCACCAGCAGCACTTTTACAGGGCTTGGCAATCAGCCCCAGCATTTT,CATSSTFTGLGNQPQHF
TRBJ2-2,TRBD2,few,TRBV2,TGTGCCAGCAGTCCAACCCCTCCGCGCGGGAGGAACACCGGGGAGCTGTTTTTT,CASSPTPPRGRNTGELFF
TRBJ1-5,TRBD1,few,TRBV20-1,TGCAGTGCTGGCAGGGGGGACTACAATCAGCCCCAGCATTTT,CSAGRGDYNQPQHF
TRBJ2-5,-,-,TRBV14,TGTGCCAGCAGCCAAGAGAGGCCCGGACGGACCCAGTACTTC,CASSQERPGRTQYF
TRBJ2-7,-,-,TRBV10-3,TGTGCCATCAGTTCGCGGCTGGGGGACGAGCAGTACTTC,CAISSRLGDEQYF
TRBJ1-4,-,-,TRBV12-3/TRBV12-4,TGTGCCAGCAGTTACCAGGGAGGAACTAATGAAAAACTGTTTTTT,CASSYQGGTNEKLFF
TRBJ2-5,TRBD2,once,TRBV10-3,TGTGCCATCAGTCCCCAGGGACTAGCGTATCAAGAGACCCAGTACTTC,CAISPQGLAYQETQYF
TRBJ1-3,-,many,TRBV2,TGTGCCAGCAGCGATCTAGGGGTCTCTGGAAACACCATATATTTT,CASSDLGVSGNTIYF
TRBJ2-7,TRBD1,-,TRBV7-8,TGTGTCAGCAGCCAGGACAGGTCTTCCTACGAGCAGTACTTC,CVSSQDRSSYEQYF
TRBJ2-2,-,many,TRBV25-1,TGTGCCAGCAGTGAATACGGGGGGACAGGGAACACCGGGGAGCTGTTTTTT,CASSEYGGTGNTGELFF
TRBJ2-7,-,many,TRBV15,TGTGCCACCAGCGGACGGGGCTCCTACGAGCAGTACTTC,CATSGRGSYEQYF
TRBJ2-7,TRBD1,many,TRBV24-1,TGTGCCACCAGTGATTCCCGGGACAGTTCCTACGAGCAGTACTTC,CATSDSRDSSYEQYF
TRBJ2-7,-,-,TRBV29-1,TGCAGCGTTGGGGCAGATTGGCGGGAGCAGTACTTC,CSVGADWREQYF
TRBJ1-6,TRBD1,-,TRBV7-6,TGTGCCAGCAGCTGGACAGGCGGGTCGGGGTCACCCCTCCACTTT,CASSWTGGSGSPLHF
TRBJ1-2,-,many,TRBV19,TGTGCCAGTCAGGAGGATCTCGACTCTGGCTACACCTTC,CASQEDLDSGYTF
TRBJ1-2,TRBD1,many,TRBV7-9,TGTGCCAGCAGCTTAGAAGGGACAGGGATCAGCTATGGCTACACCTTC,CASSLEGTGISYGYTF
TRBJ1-3,-,few,TRBV9,TGTGCCAGCAGCCCTTGGCCGGGTGGAAACACCATATATTTT,CASSPWPGGNTIYF
TRBJ1-1,-,many,TRBV29-1,TGCAGCGTTGACAGGGCAGGGAACACTGAAGCTTTCTTT,CSVDRAGNTEAFF